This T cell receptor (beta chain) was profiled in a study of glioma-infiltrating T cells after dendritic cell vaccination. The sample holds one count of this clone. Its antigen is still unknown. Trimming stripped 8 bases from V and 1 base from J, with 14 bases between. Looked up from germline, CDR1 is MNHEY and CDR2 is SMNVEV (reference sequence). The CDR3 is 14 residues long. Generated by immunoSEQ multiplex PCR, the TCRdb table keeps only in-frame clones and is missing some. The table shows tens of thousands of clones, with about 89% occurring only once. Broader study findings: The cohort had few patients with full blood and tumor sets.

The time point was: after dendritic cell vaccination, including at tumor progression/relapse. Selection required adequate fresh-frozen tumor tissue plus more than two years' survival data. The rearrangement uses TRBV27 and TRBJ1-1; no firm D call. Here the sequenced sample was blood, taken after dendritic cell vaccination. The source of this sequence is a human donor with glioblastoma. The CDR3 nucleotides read TGTGCCAGCCATCACTCGGTGAGGAACACTGAAGCTTTCTTT. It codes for CASHHSVRNTEAFF.